One and the same sample provided the 30 T cell receptor beta chains below, sequenced in a study of cytomegalovirus exposure and HLA in healthy donors. PCR employed 60 Vbeta and 13 Jbeta primers. The assay was immunoSEQ multiplex PCR, and TCRdb's table has in-frame clones only and misses some. The table shows roughly 100,000 clones, with approximately 84% occurring only once. Sequencing input: PBMCs. The receptors were gathered from a male donor in good health and CMV-seronegative.

This clone was observed once. The chain's CDR3 is CSVTSGSYLSYEQYF. In DNA form, the CDR3 reads TGCAGCGTAACTAGCGGGAGCTATCTCTCCTACGAGCAGTACTTC. The genes are TRBV29-1 and TRBJ2-7; 11 bases map to TRBD2. V trimming: 6 bases; J trimming: 0 bases; junction bases outside the gene matches: 7. The CDR3 has 15 amino acids. The germline gives CDR1 SQVTM, CDR2 ANQGSEA.

J is TRBJ1-5 and V is TRBV6-1, with TRBD1 matching over 7 bases. The CDR3 is made up of 14 amino acids. Trimming cost V 5 bases and J 7 bases; bases outside gene matches: 8. Germline CDR1 and CDR2: MNHNS and SASEGT. CDR3 region: CASSLLTGYQPQHF. The DNA of the CDR3 is TGTGCCAGCAGTTTATTGACAGGGTACCAGCCCCAGCATTTT.

The J gene is TRBJ2-7, the V gene TRBV15; D possibly corresponds to TRBD2 (5 bases). CDR3 length equals 13 residues. The germline V and J ends were trimmed by 3 bases and 4 bases, with 10 bases remaining between them. Germline values: CDR1 LNHNV, CDR2 YYDKDF (reference sequence). The CDR3 bases are TGTGCCACCAGCAGCGACTACCAGTACGAGCAGTACTTC. Translated: CATSSDYQYEQYF. Together with reference TRBV15 and TRBJ2-7, the CDR3 gives the full variable domain: DAMVIQNPRYQVTQFGKPVTLSCSQTLNHNVMYWYQQKSSQAPKLLFHYYDKDFNNEADTPDNFQSRRPNTSFCFLDIRSPGLGDTAMYLCATSSDYQYEQYFGPGTRLTVT.

The chain couples TRBV7-3 to TRBJ2-6, with D unresolved. The V gene lost 2 bases and the J gene lost 0 bases, with 8 bases spanning the gap. This CDR3 has 16 residues. CDR1 SGHTA and CDR2 FQGTGA come from the germline V gene. This CDR3 is CASSLEHNSGANVLTF. In DNA form, the CDR3 reads TGTGCCAGCAGCTTAGAACACAACTCTGGGGCCAACGTCCTGACTTTC.

This clone was counted between two and nine times. This sequence joins TRBV11-3 and TRBJ2-3, with 7 nucleotides matching TRBD1. Germline V gene data show CDR1 as SGHNT and CDR2 as YENEEA. The V segment lost 0 bases and the J segment 6 bases; nucleotides outside the gene matches: 15. The CDR3 extends over 18 amino acids. Here the CDR3 DNA reads TGTGCCAGCAGCTTAGATGGTCGCGGTAGGGGGCTTTCGGATACGCAGTATTTT. This encodes CASSLDGRGRGLSDTQYF.

The V gene is TRBV18, the J gene TRBJ2-3; maybe TRBD2 (6 bases). Trimming removed 2 bases from V and 1 base from J, with 13 bases in between. The CDR3 totals 16 residues. Germline V gene lookup returns CDR1 KGHSH and CDR2 LQKENI. DNA for the CDR3: TGTGCCAGCTCACCAGATAGCGGTTCCGGCACAGATACGCAGTATTTT. Protein: CASSPDSGSGTDTQYF. The whole variable domain, remainder taken from reference TRBV18 and TRBJ2-3, is NAGVMQNPRHLVRRRGQEARLRCSPMKGHSHVYWYRQLPEEGLKFMVYLQKENIIDESGMPKERFSAEFPKEGPSILRIQQVVRGDSAAYFCASSPDSGSGTDTQYFGPGTRLTVL.

This rearrangement joins TRBV11-2 to TRBJ1-5; no clear D. Germline values: CDR1 SGHAT, CDR2 FQNNGV. The ends were cut back, 2 bases at V and 0 bases at J, with 14 bases in the middle. CDR3 length: 17 amino acids. Here the CDR3 DNA reads TGTGCCAGCAGCTTATGGTTTGGTCAGAATAGCAATCAGCCCCAGCATTTT. Translated, it gives CASSLWFGQNSNQPQHF. The complete variable domain, with remaining parts taken from reference TRBV11-2 and TRBJ1-5, reads EAGVAQSPRYKIIEKRQSVAFWCNPISGHATLYWYQQILGQGPKLLIQFQNNGVVDDSQLPKDRFSAERLKGVDSTLKIQPAKLEDSAVYLCASSLWFGQNSNQPQHFGDGTRLSIL.

The J gene is TRBJ2-7, the V gene TRBV4-1; the D gene is possibly TRBD1 (6 bases). The CDR3 sequence is 13 residues long. Germline lookup yields CDR1 MGHRA and CDR2 YSYEKL. V lost 3 bases and J lost 6, with 12 bases in between. The CDR3 sequence is CASSQAQGSEQYF. CDR3 nucleotides: TGCGCCAGCAGCCAGGCACAGGGAAGCGAGCAGTACTTC.

The V gene is TRBV19, the J gene TRBJ2-7, with TRBD1 identical over 7 bases. The trim removed 6 bases at V and 0 bases at J, leaving 5 bases unmatched. Germline V gene data show CDR1 as LNHDA and CDR2 as SQIVND (reference sequence). CDR3 length: 14 residues. The DNA of the CDR3 is TGTGCCAGTAGCCAACAGGGGTACTCCTACGAGCAGTACTTC. Its translation: CASSQQGYSYEQYF.

This clone appeared a few times. The chain is built from TRBV5-1 and TRBJ1-2; D not resolved. The CDR3 is 14 residues long. Germline lookup yields CDR1 SGHRS and CDR2 YFSETQ. Trimming pared 0 bases from V and 8 bases from J, leaving 14 bases between. DNA for the CDR3: TGCGCCAGCAGCTTGGACGGTAACGCCGGGGGCTACACCTTC. This codes for CASSLDGNAGGYTF.

At least ten counts were recorded for this clone. V gene TRBV5-1 combines with J gene TRBJ2-1; TRBD1 matches at 9 bases. This CDR3 region has 15 residues. Germline CDR1 is SGHRS and CDR2 is YFSETQ. Trimming at V came to 4 bases and at J to 7 bases, leaving 9 bases not matched to a gene. In nucleotides, the CDR3 is TGCGCCAGCAGCACCCGGACAGGGGACGGGAATGAGCAGTTCTTC. This encodes CASSTRTGDGNEQFF.

The rearrangement links TRBV2 to TRBJ1-1, with a weak D call TRBD1 (5 bases). V lost 8 bases, J lost 5 bases, and 15 bases lay in between. The germline V gene encodes CDR1 SNHLY and CDR2 FYNNEI. CDR3 length: 13 residues. This CDR3 reads CASGRRQKTEAFF. Here the CDR3 DNA reads TGTGCCAGCGGGCGTCGACAGAAGACTGAAGCTTTCTTT. Complete variable domain (other parts from reference TRBV2 and TRBJ1-1): EPEVTQTPSHQVTQMGQEVILRCVPISNHLYFYWYRQILGQKVEFLVSFYNNEISEKSEIFDDQFSVERPDGSNFTLKIRSTKLEDSAMYFCASGRRQKTEAFFGQGTRLTVV.

The J gene is TRBJ1-1, the V gene TRBV6-6; TRBD1 aligns across 10 bases. CDR1 and CDR2 (germline): MNHNY, SVGAGI (reference sequence). Trimming removed 6 bases from V and 10 bases from J; junction bases left unmatched: 11. CDR3 length: 14 residues. The CDR3 DNA reads TGTGCCAGCAGGCCGGGACAGGGGTTTTTACGAGCTTTCTTT. Its translation: CASRPGQGFLRAFF.

V is TRBV19 and J is TRBJ1-5, with TRBD1 matching over 7 bases. The CDR3 is 16 residues long. Germline lookup yields CDR1 LNHDA and CDR2 SQIVND (reference sequence). V was clipped by 4 bases and J by 1 base; unmatched bases: 7. The CDR3 protein is CASSKPKGQSNQPQHF. The CDR3 nucleotides read TGTGCCAGTAGTAAACCAAAGGGACAGAGCAATCAGCCCCAGCATTTT.

V is TRBV5-1 and J is TRBJ2-5; no clear D gene. V gave up 0 bases and J gave up 9 bases, with 9 bases separating them. The CDR3 has 12 residues. Germline V CDR1 and CDR2: SGHRS, YFSETQ. The CDR3 here is CASSLAIEAQYF. Written as DNA, the CDR3 is TGCGCCAGCAGCTTGGCCATCGAGGCCCAGTACTTC.

The gene calls are TRBV2 and TRBJ2-3; 14 positions agree with TRBD2. The CDR3 has 16 residues. With 5 bases clipped from V and 4 bases from J, the junction kept 5 bases outside the gene matches. Germline V lookup: CDR1 SNHLY, CDR2 FYNNEI. CDR3 protein: CASSRTSGRPADTQYF. CDR3 DNA: TGTGCCAGCAGTAGGACTAGCGGGAGGCCTGCAGATACGCAGTATTTT.

V and J are TRBV5-5 and TRBJ2-1; D may be TRBD1 (5 bases). Germline values: CDR1 SGHKS, CDR2 YYEKEE (reference sequence). The length of the CDR3 is 14 residues. The V end lost 3 bases, the J end lost 5 bases, and 12 bases lay between the germline ends. The CDR3 loop is CASSSRVGDNEQFF. The DNA of the CDR3 is TGTGCCAGCAGCTCCAGGGTAGGAGACAATGAGCAGTTCTTC.

The J gene is TRBJ1-1, the V gene TRBV19; the match to TRBD1 covers 8 bases. With 5 bases clipped from V and 10 bases from J, the junction kept 12 bases outside the gene matches. Germline CDR1 reads LNHDA; CDR2 reads SQIVND (reference sequence). This CDR3 is 14 amino acids long. CDR3 residues: CASSPPGQERGAFF. CDR3 in DNA: TGTGCCAGTAGTCCCCCGGGACAGGAAAGAGGAGCTTTCTTT.

This clone was picked up a small number of times. This chain uses TRBV11-3 with TRBJ2-3, with D possibly matching TRBD2 (6 bases). V was pared by 8 bases and J by 5 bases, with 26 bases between. Germline V gene lookup returns CDR1 SGHNT and CDR2 YENEEA. The CDR3 runs 17 residues. This chain's CDR3 is CASGDTGGRLGGDTQYF. The CDR3 coding sequence is TGTGCCAGCGGAGATACGGGTGGGAGGCTTGGGGGAGATACGCAGTATTTT.

This clone occurred a few times. The CDR3 coding sequence is TGTGCTAGCAACTCTGGAAACACCATATATTTT. Protein product: CASNSGNTIYF. The rearrangement joins TRBV12-5 to TRBJ1-3; D ambiguous. The ends were cut back, 9 bases at V and 0 bases at J, with 3 bases in the middle. CDR3 length equals 11 residues. From germline, CDR1 is LGHNT and CDR2 FRNRAP.

The genes are TRBV2 and TRBJ2-1; TRBD2 aligns across 9 bases. The CDR3 has 20 amino acids. The V gene's germline CDR1 is SNHLY and CDR2 FYNNEI. After removal of 5 bases from V and 1 base from J, the junction contained 18 bases not matched to a gene. Written as DNA, the CDR3 is TGTGCCAGCAGTACTACTCTCGGGACTAGCAGCTCGTTTTCCTACAATGAGCAGTTCTTC. It is translated as CASSTTLGTSSSFSYNEQFF.

As regards this clone: Other DNA sequences within the sample encode an identical CDR3. The genes are TRBV11-3 and TRBJ2-2; 7 bases are a match to TRBD2. Germline trimming cut 9 bases from V and 4 bases from J; bases unmatched to any gene: 11. The CDR3 loop spans 15 amino acids. The V gene's germline CDR1 is SGHNT and CDR2 YENEEA. This CDR3 is CASSMGGASTGELFF. The DNA for the CDR3 is TGTGCCAGTTCGATGGGAGGGGCTAGCACCGGGGAGCTGTTTTTT. The full variable domain, its missing parts supplied by reference TRBV11-3 and TRBJ2-2, is EAGVVQSPRYKIIEKKQPVAFWCNPISGHNTLYWYLQNLGQGPELLIRYENEEAVDDSQLPKDRFSAERLKGVDSTLKIQPAELGDSAVYLCASSMGGASTGELFFGEGSRLTVL.

The chain recombines TRBV7-3 with TRBJ2-1; 9 positions agree with TRBD2. CDR3 length equals 15 residues. CDR1 and CDR2 (germline): SGHTA, FQGTGA. J was trimmed by 4 bases and V by 2 bases; bases with no gene match: 3. The DNA of the CDR3 is TGTGCCAGCAGCTTACGCGGGGGGGGATACAATGAGCAGTTCTTC. Amino acid sequence: CASSLRGGGYNEQFF.

This clone has a handful of counts. V is TRBV6-1 and J is TRBJ2-3; TRBD2 agrees at 9 bases. CDR1 and CDR2 (germline): MNHNS, SASEGT. The CDR3 runs to 17 residues. V shed 4 bases and J 5 bases; nucleotides not matched to a gene: 13. The CDR3 DNA reads TGTGCCAGCAGTGGCCCCGACTTTGGTAGCGGGGGAGATACGCAGTATTTT. Its translation is CASSGPDFGSGGDTQYF.

Notes on this clone: One junction end disagrees with the germline gene, perhaps due to a read error. Distinct nucleotide sequences in the sample also encode this CDR3. This rearrangement joins TRBV7-9 to TRBJ1-4; maybe TRBD1 (6 bases). Germline CDR1 SEHNR, CDR2 FQNEAQ (reference sequence). This CDR3 is 19 amino acids long. DNA for the CDR3: TGTGCCAGCAGCCACCGGGCTCGAGGGGAGGGGGGCTTTAATGAAAAACTATTTTTT. This sequence encodes CASSHRARGEGGFNEKLFF.

This clone was seen a single time. The chain carries TRBV2 and TRBJ2-2, with 8 positions matching TRBD1. Germline CDR1 reads SNHLY; CDR2 reads FYNNEI. The junction had 8 bases not matched to a gene; V was cut back by 10 bases and J by 7 bases. This CDR3 is built from 13 residues. This CDR3 reads CANLDRDGGELFF. As DNA, the CDR3 is TGTGCCAACTTGGACAGGGACGGCGGGGAGCTGTTTTTT.

V is TRBV7-9 and J is TRBJ2-1; D not resolved. The CDR3 has 13 residues. V lost 10 bases, J lost 0 bases, and 10 bases lay in between. Germline CDR1 reads SEHNR; CDR2 reads FQNEAQ (reference sequence). The CDR3: CAILEDSYNEQFF. DNA for the CDR3: TGTGCCATCCTTGAGGACTCCTACAATGAGCAGTTCTTC. Combining the CDR3 with reference TRBV7-9 and TRBJ2-1 gives the whole variable domain DTGVSQNPRHKITKRGQNVTFRCDPISEHNRLYWYRQTLGQGPEFLTYFQNEAQLEKSRLLSDRFSAERPKGSFSTLEIQRTEQGDSAMYLCAILEDSYNEQFFGPGTRLTVL.

The chain employs TRBV9 and TRBJ1-1, with D maybe TRBD1 (5 bases). V gave up 3 bases and J gave up 0 bases, with 15 bases separating them. The CDR3 covers 16 residues. Looked up from germline, CDR1 is SGDLS and CDR2 is YYNGEE. The CDR3 is CASSAGLWGVNTEAFF. The CDR3 coding sequence is TGTGCCAGCAGCGCAGGGTTATGGGGGGTGAACACTGAAGCTTTCTTT.

V is TRBV7-9 and J is TRBJ2-5, with D maybe TRBD2 (6 bases). The DNA end favors TRBJ2-7, so the J call may be wrong. The V gene's germline CDR1 is SEHNR and CDR2 FQNEAQ (reference sequence). This CDR3 spans 14 amino acids. The CDR3 spells CASTYGGAGLEQYF. CDR3 coding DNA: TGTGCCAGCACCTACGGAGGGGCAGGCCTCGAGCAGTACTTC.

The genes are TRBV27 and TRBJ1-1; 9 bases are shared with TRBD1. The germline gives CDR1 MNHEY, CDR2 SMNVEV (reference sequence). The V segment lost 0 bases and the J segment 8 bases; nucleotides outside the gene matches: 10. CDR3 size: 16 residues. The CDR3 protein is CASSLSMGQGRREAFF. The CDR3 coding sequence is TGTGCCAGCAGTTTATCGATGGGACAGGGAAGGCGGGAAGCTTTCTTT.